This T cell receptor (beta chain) emerged from a study of cytomegalovirus exposure and HLA in healthy donors. Study in general: The approximately 720 first-cohort repertoires and the roughly 130 validation repertoires shared the same platform, a later analysis reported.

Sequencing used immunoSEQ multiplex PCR; TCRdb keeps in-frame clones, though not all of them. This table has 110,000 to 150,000 clones, approximately 91% appearing once. The source of this sequence is a man younger than 35 in good health and CMV-seronegative. Sequenced: PBMCs.

CDR3 bases: TGCGCCAGCAGCCTAGCCGGGGGGGTCTGGCAAGAGACCCAGTACTTC. Translation: CASSLAGGVWQETQYF. The chain uses TRBV5-1 and TRBJ2-5; 8 positions agree with TRBD2. The CDR3 length is 16 residues. The germline CDR1 and CDR2 sequences are SGHRS and YFSETQ. The V and J ends lost 4 bases and 2 bases, in that order; junction bases with no gene match: 10. The full variable domain, in which reference TRBV5-1 and TRBJ2-5 provide the parts outside the CDR3, is KAGVTQTPRYLIKTRGQQVTLSCSPISGHRSVSWYQQTPGQGLQFLFEYFSETQRNKGNFPGRFSGRQFSNSRSEMNVSTLELGDSALYLCASSLAGGVWQETQYFGPGTRLLVL.